This is a list of T cell receptor beta chains from one sample in a study of cytomegalovirus exposure and HLA in healthy donors. Method: immunoSEQ multiplex PCR; TCRdb's copy keeps in-frame clones and lacks some. The sample includes fewer than 60,000 clones, 60% to 85% seen only once; the top ten take about 3.6%. The material sequenced was PBMCs. These receptors originate from a woman in her 40s in good health and CMV-seropositive. The CDR3 runs from the conserved cysteine through the conserved F or W. Each record gives: V gene, D gene, J gene, clone size, CDR3 DNA, CDR3 protein. D genes are given only for firm matches. Clone size is shown for a subset of rows, as once, few, many or a class of expanded clone.

v_gene: TRBV12-5
d_gene: TRBD1
j_gene: TRBJ1-2
abundance: .
CDR3nt: TGTGCTAGTGGTTTGGTATCCGGGACAGGGGGACATGGCTACACCTTC
CDR3aa: CASGLVSGTGGHGYTF

v_gene: TRBV19
d_gene: .
j_gene: TRBJ2-5
abundance: .
CDR3nt: TGTGCCAGTAGTGTTCAGGGGCTGGCTCAGACCCAGTACTTC
CDR3aa: CASSVQGLAQTQYF

v_gene: TRBV30
d_gene: TRBD1
j_gene: TRBJ1-5
abundance: once
CDR3nt: TGTGCCTGGAGTGGCGGACAGGGCGGGCCCCAGCATTTT
CDR3aa: CAWSGGQGGPQHF

v_gene: TRBV5-6
d_gene: .
j_gene: TRBJ2-7
abundance: .
CDR3nt: TGTGCCAGCAGCTTGGTTTCCGGGACTCATCCCGAGCAGTACTTC
CDR3aa: CASSLVSGTHPEQYF

v_gene: TRBV9
d_gene: .
j_gene: TRBJ2-2
abundance: .
CDR3nt: TGTGCCAGCAGCGTACAACCAGGATCAGACCGTGGGGAGCTGTTTTTT
CDR3aa: CASSVQPGSDRGELFF

v_gene: TRBV19
d_gene: .
j_gene: TRBJ1-5
abundance: .
CDR3nt: TGTGCCAGTACGACGAGGCAGGGGTTGAATCAGCCCCAGCATTTT
CDR3aa: CASTTRQGLNQPQHF

v_gene: TRBV7-2
d_gene: .
j_gene: TRBJ1-1
abundance: .
CDR3nt: TGTGCCAGCAGCTTTATCTTTTTTGGAGCCTTTAACACTGAAGCTTTCTTT
CDR3aa: CASSFIFFGAFNTEAFF

v_gene: TRBV25-1
d_gene: .
j_gene: TRBJ1-4
abundance: .
CDR3nt: TGTGCCAGCAGCTCGGCAGGGGCTGGGGAAAAACTGTTTTTT
CDR3aa: CASSSAGAGEKLFF

v_gene: TRBV28
d_gene: .
j_gene: TRBJ1-6
abundance: .
CDR3nt: TGTGCCAGCAGTTTCGGGCAGGGGAATTCACCCCTCCACTTT
CDR3aa: CASSFGQGNSPLHF

v_gene: TRBV19
d_gene: .
j_gene: TRBJ1-1
abundance: .
CDR3nt: TGTGCCAGTAGTATAGTGAACAGGCACACTGAAGCTTTCTTT
CDR3aa: CASSIVNRHTEAFF

v_gene: TRBV7-2
d_gene: TRBD2
j_gene: TRBJ2-3
abundance: .
CDR3nt: TGTGCCAGCAGCGCCAGACTAGCGATGGCCACAGATACGCAGTATTTT
CDR3aa: CASSARLAMATDTQYF

v_gene: TRBV18
d_gene: TRBD2
j_gene: TRBJ2-3
abundance: .
CDR3nt: TGTGCCAGCTCACCGAACAGCGGGGGTACAGATACGCAGTATTTT
CDR3aa: CASSPNSGGTDTQYF

v_gene: TRBV29-1
d_gene: TRBD1
j_gene: TRBJ1-2
abundance: .
CDR3nt: TGCAGCGCCCCGACAGGGGGAAATGGCTACACCTTC
CDR3aa: CSAPTGGNGYTF

v_gene: TRBV5-1
d_gene: TRBD2
j_gene: TRBJ2-7
abundance: .
CDR3nt: TGCGCCAGCAGGCTAGCGGGGGGGCGCGAGCAGTACTTC
CDR3aa: CASRLAGGREQYF

v_gene: TRBV2
d_gene: TRBD2
j_gene: TRBJ2-3
abundance: once
CDR3nt: TGTGCCAGCCGCCTACTAGCGAACACAGATACGCAGTATTTT
CDR3aa: CASRLLANTDTQYF

v_gene: TRBV11-2
d_gene: .
j_gene: TRBJ2-5
abundance: .
CDR3nt: TGTGCCAGCAGCCATGGGGGGACCGAGACCCAGTACTTC
CDR3aa: CASSHGGTETQYF

v_gene: TRBV7-9
d_gene: TRBD1
j_gene: TRBJ1-2
abundance: .
CDR3nt: TGTGCCAGCAGCCGACAGGGGTCCTATGGCTACACCTTC
CDR3aa: CASSRQGSYGYTF

v_gene: TRBV27
d_gene: .
j_gene: TRBJ1-3
abundance: .
CDR3nt: TGTGCCAGCAGTGCAGGAAAAGCCCCGGGAAACACCATATATTTT
CDR3aa: CASSAGKAPGNTIYF